The clone carrying this T cell receptor beta chain was seen once. CDR1 MGHRA and CDR2 YSYEKL come from the germline V gene. The CDR3 sequence is 13 residues long. Trimming stripped 4 bases from V and 4 bases from J, with 8 bases between. After thawing and overnight rest, PBMC were stained with GMM-loaded CD1B tetramer, viability dye and anti-CD3 for sorting. The CD1B tetramers carried C32 glucose monomycolate purified from Rhodococcus equi. Each donor contributed roughly 100,000 sorted tetramer-negative cells. The data derive from a study of T cells in tuberculosis. For the study at large: T cells were selected with CD1B tetramers loaded with glucose monomycolate. Study outcomes and limitations: Low-affinity CD1B-GMM tetramer-binding T cells may have been missed.

Sequencing of TCR-alpha and TCR-beta chains was unpaired. Only in-frame clones appear in the TCRdb table, and some are missing; sequencing was by immunoSEQ multiplex PCR. The sample consists of tens of thousands of clones, just over 90% of them appearing once. This receptor was obtained from an adult woman with latent tuberculosis. The chain couples TRBV4-1 to TRBJ2-1; D perhaps matches TRBD2 (6 bases). Sequencing was carried out using CD1b-GMM tetramer-negative cells sorted from PBMCs. CDR3 loop: CASSLAGYNEQFF. Here the CDR3 DNA reads TGCGCCAGCAGCCTTGCGGGGTACAATGAGCAGTTCTTC.